Below, 15 T cell receptor beta chains from the same sample are listed, as sequenced in a study of blood T cell repertoires in COVID-19. Some clones are missing from TCRdb's copy, which holds only in-frame ones; the method was immunoSEQ multiplex PCR. The sample yields 150,000 to 200,000 clones, approximately 84% seen once. The sequencing sample was made of peripheral blood. These receptors all come from a woman in her forties or fifties with COVID-19, enrolled during active disease.

The rearrangement links TRBV24-1 to TRBJ2-6; tentative D call: TRBD1 (5 bases). Germline CDR1 is KGHDR and CDR2 is SFDVKD. Trimming stripped 9 bases from V and 0 bases from J, with 14 bases between. The CDR3 runs 16 residues. This CDR3 is CATGASDSSGANVLTF. DNA of the CDR3: TGTGCCACCGGGGCCAGCGACAGCTCTGGGGCCAACGTCCTGACTTTC.

The chain links TRBV7-2 to TRBJ2-1; 10 nucleotides match TRBD2. This CDR3 contains 15 residues. Germline CDR1 reads SGHTA; CDR2 reads FQGNSA. The J segment lost 2 bases and the V segment lost 5 bases, leaving 3 bases of the junction unmatched. The CDR3 coding sequence is TGTGCCAGCAGCCTAAGCGGGGGGGCCTACAATGAGCAGTTCTTC. This encodes CASSLSGGAYNEQFF.

This clone was counted between two and nine times. This sequence joins TRBV5-1 and TRBJ1-3; 9 nucleotides agree with TRBD1. Per germline, CDR1 SGHRS and CDR2 YFSETQ. Germline trimming cut 4 bases from V and 2 bases from J; bases unmatched to any gene: 4. This CDR3 has 15 amino acids. The CDR3 here is CASSERTGAGNTIYF. DNA for the CDR3: TGCGCCAGCAGCGAACGGACAGGGGCTGGAAACACCATATATTTT.

CDR3 nucleotides: TGTGCCAGCAGCCAAGGCGCCCTTCCTCATGAAAAACTGTTTTTT. This translates into CASSQGALPHEKLFF. This chain links TRBV3-1 (or the pseudogene TRBV3-2) with TRBJ1-4; D uncertain. CDR3 length equals 15 residues. CDR1 and CDR2 from the germline V gene are LGHDT and YNNKEL (reference sequence). The V end lost 1 base, the J end lost 6 bases, and 12 bases lay between the germline ends.

This chain joins TRBV7-2 and TRBJ1-4; tentatively, D is TRBD1 (6 bases). V was pared by 8 bases and J by 7 bases, with 20 bases between. The CDR3 consists of 15 residues. CDR1 and CDR2 (germline): SGHTA, FQGNSA. CDR3 residues: CASSSQGSLGEKLFF. The CDR3 DNA follows: TGTGCCAGCTCGTCTCAGGGGTCTCTGGGTGAAAAACTGTTTTTT. The complete variable domain, with remaining parts taken from reference TRBV7-2 and TRBJ1-4, reads GAGVSQSPSNKVTEKGKDVELRCDPISGHTALYWYRQSLGQGLEFLIYFQGNSAPDKSGLPSDRFSAERTGGSVSTLTIQRTQQEDSAVYLCASSSQGSLGEKLFFGSGTQLSVL.

The chain employs TRBV29-1 and TRBJ2-7; D is unclear. V was shortened by 5 bases and J by 2 bases, with 19 bases between the two germline ends. There are 15 residues in the CDR3. Per the germline V gene, CDR1 is SQVTM and CDR2 is ANQGSEA. CDR3 nucleotide sequence: TGCAGCGTTATTGAAGGTGCAGGTGGAACCTACGAGCAGTACTTC. Translated, it gives CSVIEGAGGTYEQYF.

The chain combines TRBV4-3 with TRBJ1-2; 8 bases are a match to TRBD1. The CDR3 runs to 16 residues. V shed 0 bases and J 4 bases; nucleotides not matched to a gene: 7. Germline CDR1 is LGHNA and CDR2 is YSLEER. CDR3 loop: CASSQERTGTFYGYTF. The CDR3, as DNA: TGCGCCAGCAGCCAAGAGAGGACAGGGACGTTCTATGGCTACACCTTC.

This clone was seen more than once but under ten times. The CDR3 is CASSSLVGGYYNSPLHF. CDR3 in DNA: TGTGCCAGCAGTTCCCTGGTCGGCGGGTACTATAATTCACCCCTCCACTTT. The chain links TRBV27 to TRBJ1-6; D gene uncertain. CDR3 length equals 17 residues. Trimming removed 4 bases at V and 3 bases at J, with 16 bases between. Germline lookup yields CDR1 MNHEY and CDR2 SMNVEV (reference sequence).

The gene calls are TRBV2 and TRBJ2-3; 9 positions agree with TRBD2. The CDR3 contains 14 residues. Germline V CDR1 and CDR2: SNHLY, FYNNEI. The ends lost 7 bases at V and 3 bases at J; junction bases unmatched: 5. The CDR3: CASNLAGITDTQYF. The CDR3 nucleotides are TGTGCCAGCAATCTAGCGGGGATTACAGATACGCAGTATTTT.

This clone has more than one count but fewer than ten. The rearrangement links TRBV7-3 to TRBJ2-7; 7 bases fit TRBD1. V was pared by 1 base and J by 1 base, with 1 base of the junction left unmatched. The CDR3 is made up of 14 amino acids. The germline CDR1 and CDR2 sequences are SGHTA and FQGTGA. The CDR3 sequence is CASSLMGQSYEQYF. The CDR3 DNA sequence: TGTGCCAGCAGCTTAATGGGACAGTCCTACGAGCAGTACTTC.

CDR3 bases: TGTGCCAGCAGTGAAGCAGTAAGGGGAGTAAGCGGGAGATCAGATACGCAGTATTTT. Residues: CASSEAVRGVSGRSDTQYF. The chain combines TRBV6-1 with TRBJ2-3; TRBD2 aligns across 8 bases. Germline V CDR1 and CDR2: MNHNS, SASEGT. J was trimmed by 4 bases and V by 0 bases; bases with no gene match: 15. This CDR3 has 19 amino acids.

The chain couples TRBV1 to TRBJ2-7; TRBD1 is the table's D call, not checked against the DNA. TRBV1 is reported as a pseudogene. This CDR3 has 17 residues. The CDR3 sequence is CTSSQETAGALFYEQYF. The CDR3 region has the DNA TGCACCAGCAGCCAAGAAACGGCAGGGGCTCTTTTCTACGAGCAGTACTTC.

The rearrangement uses TRBV6-2 or TRBV6-3 and TRBJ2-7; tentatively, D is TRBD2 (6 bases). V lost 5 bases and J lost 0, with 11 bases in between. Germline-derived CDR1 and CDR2 are MNHEY and SVGEGT. CDR3 length: 14 residues. The CDR3 loop is CASSGLASSYEQYF. CDR3 coding DNA: TGTGCCAGCAGTGGGCTAGCGAGCTCCTACGAGCAGTACTTC.

The count of this clone is one. The genes are TRBV19 and TRBJ2-5; weak D call: TRBD2 (5 bases). Trimming shortened V by 3 bases and J by 1 base, and 12 bases separated the two germline ends. Germline V gene lookup returns CDR1 LNHDA and CDR2 SQIVND (reference sequence). The length of the CDR3 is 15 residues. CDR3 protein: CASSIGTSLQETQYF. CDR3 in DNA: TGTGCCAGTAGTATCGGAACTAGTCTCCAAGAGACCCAGTACTTC.

The V and J genes are TRBV5-1 and TRBJ2-3, with TRBD1 identical over 12 bases. The CDR3 has 15 residues. The germline V gene encodes CDR1 SGHRS and CDR2 YFSETQ. J was trimmed by 3 bases and V by 6 bases; bases with no gene match: 5. The CDR3 region is CASIGTGGKTDTQYF. For the CDR3, the DNA is TGCGCCAGCATAGGGACAGGGGGCAAGACAGATACGCAGTATTTT.